The 14 T cell receptor beta chains presented below share a single source sample, sequenced in a study of cytomegalovirus exposure and HLA in healthy donors. The PCR contained 60 Vbeta and 13 Jbeta primers. Sequenced by immunoSEQ multiplex PCR; TCRdb stores in-frame clones only, minus some. The table lists roughly 100,000 clones. Material: PBMCs. Receptors were obtained from a man between 35 and 55 years old in good health and CMV-seronegative.

The chain links TRBV7-9 to TRBJ1-2; tentatively, D is TRBD1 (6 bases). Germline V gene data show CDR1 as SEHNR and CDR2 as FQNEAQ (reference sequence). This CDR3 contains 13 residues. Between the trimmed V and J ends, which lost 3 bases and 4 bases, there was a span of 9 bases. This CDR3 is CASSFGQFYGYTF. The CDR3 DNA is TGTGCCAGCAGCTTCGGACAGTTCTATGGCTACACCTTC. Combining the CDR3 with reference TRBV7-9 and TRBJ1-2 gives the whole variable domain DTGVSQNPRHKITKRGQNVTFRCDPISEHNRLYWYRQTLGQGPEFLTYFQNEAQLEKSRLLSDRFSAERPKGSFSTLEIQRTEQGDSAMYLCASSFGQFYGYTFGSGTRLTVV.

The chain carries TRBV27 and TRBJ1-1, with D tentatively TRBD1 (5 bases). Germline V gene lookup returns CDR1 MNHEY and CDR2 SMNVEV (reference sequence). The CDR3 contains 13 residues. The V end was cut by 4 bases, the J end by 4 bases, with 10 bases between. The chain's CDR3 is CASSSGFATEAFF. For the CDR3, the DNA is TGTGCCAGCAGTTCAGGGTTCGCCACTGAAGCTTTCTTT.

DNA for the CDR3: TGTGCCAGTAGTGGTCTCAGGGGGTCACTGAACACTGAAGCTTTCTTT. Protein sequence: CASSGLRGSLNTEAFF. The V gene is TRBV19, the J gene TRBJ1-1; 7 positions agree with TRBD1. This CDR3 has 16 residues. From germline, CDR1 is LNHDA and CDR2 SQIVND (reference sequence). J gave up 0 bases and V 5 bases, and 9 bases lay outside the gene matches.

The chain is built from TRBV30 and TRBJ1-2; the D gene is possibly TRBD1 (5 bases). The V end lost 5 bases, the J end lost 8 bases, and 18 bases lay between the germline ends. The germline V gene has CDR1 GTSNPN and CDR2 SVGIG (reference sequence). The CDR3 runs to 13 residues. The CDR3 reads CAWGPGGSGGYTF. CDR3 DNA sequence: TGTGCCTGGGGCCCCGGGGGGAGCGGGGGCTACACCTTC.

CDR3 protein: CASSPTGGANEKLFF. The CDR3 DNA follows: TGTGCCAGCTCACCAACGGGGGGCGCGAATGAAAAACTGTTTTTT. The rearrangement joins TRBV18 to TRBJ1-4; D possibly corresponds to TRBD1 (6 bases). The CDR3 runs 15 residues. V lost 2 bases and J lost 5, with 12 bases in between. CDR1 KGHSH and CDR2 LQKENI come from the germline V gene.

DNA for the CDR3: TGCGCCAGCAGCTCCCAGACAGGGACCAGCTACAATGAGCAGTTCTTC. As protein: CASSSQTGTSYNEQFF. This chain joins TRBV5-1 and TRBJ2-1; 7 bases are a match to TRBD1. Germline CDR1 reads SGHRS; CDR2 reads YFSETQ. This CDR3 has 16 amino acids. V dropped 3 bases and J dropped 3; count of bases not matched to a gene: 9.

The V and J genes are TRBV2 and TRBJ2-1, with a tentative D call TRBD1 (5 bases). The germline V gene encodes CDR1 SNHLY and CDR2 FYNNEI. V lost 4 bases to trimming and J lost 2 bases, with 12 bases between them. This CDR3 has 15 residues. CDR3 protein: CASSVGQSAYNEQFF. CDR3 nucleotide sequence: TGTGCCAGCAGTGTGGGGCAGTCTGCCTACAATGAGCAGTTCTTC.

The CDR3 region is CASSGASWGETQYF. For the CDR3, the DNA is TGTGCCAGCAGTGGGGCTAGCTGGGGAGAGACCCAGTACTTC. The chain employs TRBV2 and TRBJ2-5; TRBD2 might be the D (5 bases). This CDR3 is built from 14 residues. Germline lookup yields CDR1 SNHLY and CDR2 FYNNEI. Between the trimmed V and J ends, which lost 4 bases and 4 bases, there was a span of 13 bases.

CDR3 sequence reads: CAINPGQPSRDGYTF. CDR3 bases: TGTGCCATCAACCCGGGACAGCCGTCACGGGATGGCTACACCTTC. The chain couples TRBV10-3 to TRBJ1-2, with 7 bases aligning to TRBD1. Per the germline V gene, CDR1 is ENHRY and CDR2 is SYGVKD. J gave up 6 bases and V 7 bases, and 14 bases lay outside the gene matches. This CDR3 region has 15 residues.

This rearrangement joins TRBV19 to TRBJ1-5, with 8 bases matching TRBD1. This CDR3 has 16 residues. The V gene end was trimmed by 5 bases and the J gene end by 6 bases; junction bases not matched to a gene: 12. Per germline, CDR1 LNHDA and CDR2 SQIVND (reference sequence). The CDR3 sequence: CASSEPRTGRGQPQHF. In DNA, the CDR3 is TGTGCCAGTAGTGAACCCCGGACAGGGAGGGGTCAGCCCCAGCATTTT.

The chain has TRBV6-1 and TRBJ1-4, with D possibly matching TRBD1 (6 bases). This CDR3 contains 14 residues. CDR1 and CDR2 (germline): MNHNS, SASEGT. V was clipped by 7 bases and J by 6 bases, with 15 bases between them. CDR3 DNA: TGTGCCAGCACCCCGGGGGGCTCTGATGAAAAACTGTTTTTT. As protein: CASTPGGSDEKLFF.

This CDR3 is CASTPSGANVLTF. Written as DNA, the CDR3 is TGTGCCAGCACTCCCTCTGGGGCCAACGTCCTGACTTTC. This chain connects TRBV25-1 to TRBJ2-6, with no clear D. Trimming shortened V by 7 bases and J by 0 bases, and 4 bases separated the two germline ends. From germline, CDR1 is MGHDK and CDR2 SYGVNS. The length of the CDR3 is 13 residues.

J is TRBJ2-5 and V is TRBV20-1; the D is unclear. V gave up 3 bases and J gave up 2 bases, with 4 bases separating them. Germline V gives CDR1 DFQATT, CDR2 SNEGSKA (reference sequence). The length of the CDR3 is 11 residues. Here the CDR3 DNA reads TGCAGTGCTAGTGCGCAAGAGACCCAGTACTTC. The encoded protein is CSASAQETQYF.

The chain carries TRBV19 and TRBJ1-6; 10 nucleotides agree with TRBD1. The CDR3 totals 15 residues. CDR1 and CDR2 (germline): LNHDA, SQIVND (reference sequence). Germline trimming cut 5 bases from V and 8 bases from J; bases unmatched to any gene: 6. CDR3 sequence: CASSQGQGHDSPLHF. CDR3 coding DNA: TGTGCCAGTAGTCAGGGACAGGGGCACGATTCACCCCTCCACTTT.